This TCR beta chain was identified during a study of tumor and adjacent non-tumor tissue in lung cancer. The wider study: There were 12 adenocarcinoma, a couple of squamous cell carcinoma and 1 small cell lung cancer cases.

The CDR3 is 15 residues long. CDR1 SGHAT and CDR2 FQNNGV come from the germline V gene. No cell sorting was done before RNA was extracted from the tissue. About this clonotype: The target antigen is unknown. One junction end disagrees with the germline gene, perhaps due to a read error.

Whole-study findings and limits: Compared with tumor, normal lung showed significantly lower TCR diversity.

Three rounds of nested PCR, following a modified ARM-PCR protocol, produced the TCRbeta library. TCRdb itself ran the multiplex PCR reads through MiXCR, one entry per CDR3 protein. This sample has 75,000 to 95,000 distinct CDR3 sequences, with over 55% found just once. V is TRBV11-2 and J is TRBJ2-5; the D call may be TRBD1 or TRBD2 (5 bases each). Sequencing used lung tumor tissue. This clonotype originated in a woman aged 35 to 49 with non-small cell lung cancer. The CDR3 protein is CASSFSLGRGVSQYF. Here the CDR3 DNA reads TGTGCCAGCAGCTTTTCCCTGGGACGGGGTGTGAGCCAGTATTTC.